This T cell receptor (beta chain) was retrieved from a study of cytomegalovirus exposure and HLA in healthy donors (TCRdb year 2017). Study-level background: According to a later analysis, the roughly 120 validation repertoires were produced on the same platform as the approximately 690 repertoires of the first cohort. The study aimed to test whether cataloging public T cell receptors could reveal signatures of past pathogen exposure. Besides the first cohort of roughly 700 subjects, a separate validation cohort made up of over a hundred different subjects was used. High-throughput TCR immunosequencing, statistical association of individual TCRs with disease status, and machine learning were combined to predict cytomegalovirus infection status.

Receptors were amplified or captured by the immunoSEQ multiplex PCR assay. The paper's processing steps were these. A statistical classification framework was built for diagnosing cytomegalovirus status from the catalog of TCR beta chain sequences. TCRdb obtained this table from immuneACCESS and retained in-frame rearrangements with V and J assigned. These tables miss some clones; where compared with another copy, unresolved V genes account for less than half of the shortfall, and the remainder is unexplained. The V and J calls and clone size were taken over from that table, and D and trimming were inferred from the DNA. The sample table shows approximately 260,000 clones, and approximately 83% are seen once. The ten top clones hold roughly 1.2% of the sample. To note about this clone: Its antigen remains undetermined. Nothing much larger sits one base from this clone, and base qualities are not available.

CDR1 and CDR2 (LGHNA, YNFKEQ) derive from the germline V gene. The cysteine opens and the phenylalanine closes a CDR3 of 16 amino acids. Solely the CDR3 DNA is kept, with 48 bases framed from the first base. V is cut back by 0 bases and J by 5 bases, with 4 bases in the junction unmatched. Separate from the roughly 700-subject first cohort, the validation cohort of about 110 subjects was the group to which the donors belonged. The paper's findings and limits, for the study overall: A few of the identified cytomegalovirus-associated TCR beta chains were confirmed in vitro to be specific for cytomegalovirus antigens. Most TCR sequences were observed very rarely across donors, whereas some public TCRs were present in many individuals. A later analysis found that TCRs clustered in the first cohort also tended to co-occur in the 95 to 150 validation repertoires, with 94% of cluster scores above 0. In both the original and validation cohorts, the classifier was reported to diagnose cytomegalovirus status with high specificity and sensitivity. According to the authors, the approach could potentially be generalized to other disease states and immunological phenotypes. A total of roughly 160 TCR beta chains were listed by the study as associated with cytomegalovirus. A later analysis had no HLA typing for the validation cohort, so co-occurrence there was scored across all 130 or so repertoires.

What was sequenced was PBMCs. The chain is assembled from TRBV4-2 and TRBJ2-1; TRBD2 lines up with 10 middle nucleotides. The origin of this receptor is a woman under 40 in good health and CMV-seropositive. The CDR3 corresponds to CASSQEWTSGNNEQFF. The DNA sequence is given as TGTGCCAGCAGCCAAGAATGGACTAGCGGAAACAATGAGCAGTTCTTC.